The 17 T cell receptor beta chains presented below share a single source sample, sequenced in a study of blood T cell repertoires in COVID-19. The table came from immunoSEQ multiplex PCR; TCRdb's copy has only in-frame clones and leaves some out. Counted here are a few hundred thousand clones, roughly 85% occurring once; the ten biggest clones make up roughly 2%. Sample: PBMCs or T cells enriched from blood (not recorded which). These TCRs come from a man between 25 and 39 years old who had recovered from COVID-19.

This clone was recorded a few times. The chain links TRBV19 to TRBJ1-3; unclear D gene. From germline, CDR1 is LNHDA and CDR2 SQIVND (reference sequence). The CDR3 is 13 amino acids. Trimming stripped 5 bases from V and 2 bases from J, with 7 bases between. The CDR3 loop is CASSDTTGNTIYF. Written as DNA, the CDR3 is TGTGCCAGTAGTGACACAACTGGAAACACCATATATTTT.

V is TRBV5-1 and J is TRBJ2-7; 7 nucleotides match TRBD1. CDR1 and CDR2 from the germline V gene are SGHRS and YFSETQ. The CDR3 is 16 amino acids. V lost 5 bases and J lost 0; bases outside the gene matches: 11. The CDR3 sequence: CASRIRPGQSSYEQYF. CDR3 nucleotide sequence: TGCGCCAGCAGGATCCGCCCGGGACAGAGCTCCTACGAGCAGTACTTC.

J is TRBJ2-1 and V is TRBV25-1; D call uncertain. Trimming removed 4 bases from V and 2 bases from J, with 9 bases in between. CDR1 MGHDK and CDR2 SYGVNS come from the germline V gene. The CDR3 has 14 residues. CDR3 residues: CASSGVEAYNEQFF. The CDR3 coding sequence is TGTGCCAGCAGTGGGGTAGAGGCCTACAATGAGCAGTTCTTC.

V gene TRBV11-2 combines with J gene TRBJ2-7; TRBD2 matches 11 bases. Trimming cost V 1 base and J 2 bases; bases outside gene matches: 10. CDR1 is SGHAT and CDR2 is FQNNGV in the germline V gene. The CDR3 runs to 18 residues. CDR3 loop: CASSLGGILAGATYEQYF. CDR3 coding DNA: TGTGCCAGCAGCTTAGGGGGGATACTAGCGGGGGCAACCTACGAGCAGTACTTC.

The V gene is TRBV29-1, the J gene TRBJ1-4, with TRBD1 matching over 7 bases. This CDR3 comprises 14 residues. V dropped 4 bases and J dropped 5; count of bases not matched to a gene: 7. CDR1 and CDR2 (germline): SQVTM, ANQGSEA. The CDR3 DNA follows: TGCAGCGTTGGACAGACAGGGTCGAATGAAAAACTGTTTTTT. Protein: CSVGQTGSNEKLFF.

The V and J genes are TRBV7-9 and TRBJ1-6, with TRBD1 identical over 7 bases. CDR1 and CDR2 from the germline V gene are SEHNR and FQNEAQ (reference sequence). The CDR3 is 14 residues long. Unmatched junction bases numbered 6, after V lost 3 bases and J lost 10 bases. CDR3 in amino acids: CASSFLDRVSPLHF. CDR3 DNA sequence: TGTGCCAGCAGCTTCCTAGACAGGGTGTCACCCCTCCACTTT.

This clone was detected a few times. The chain employs TRBV5-1 and TRBJ2-7, with TRBD2 as a possible D gene (7 bases). V was clipped by 2 bases and J by 4 bases, with 13 bases between them. The CDR3 length is 14 residues. Germline CDR1 reads SGHRS; CDR2 reads YFSETQ. The CDR3 DNA is TGCGCCAGCAGCTTTCGGGGGGCGGTTTACGAGCAGTACTTC. It translates to CASSFRGAVYEQYF.

The gene calls are TRBV10-3 and TRBJ1-2, with D perhaps matching TRBD1 (5 bases). This CDR3 comprises 14 residues. Germline CDR1 ENHRY, CDR2 SYGVKD. V lost 4 bases and J 4 bases, leaving 13 bases between the germline ends. This chain's CDR3 is CAISGSGRAYGYTF. DNA of the CDR3: TGTGCCATCAGTGGCTCAGGGAGGGCCTATGGCTACACCTTC.

The chain couples TRBV19 to TRBJ1-3, with D hard to call. This CDR3 contains 13 residues. V lost 6 bases and J 0 bases, leaving 6 bases between the germline ends. Germline loops: CDR1 LNHDA, CDR2 SQIVND (reference sequence). CDR3 DNA sequence: TGTGCCAGTAGGCTGAGCTCTGGAAACACCATATATTTT. It encodes CASRLSSGNTIYF.

The J gene is TRBJ1-6, the V gene TRBV10-2; D is perhaps TRBD1 (5 bases). CDR1 WSHSY and CDR2 SAAADI come from the germline V gene. The CDR3 totals 14 residues. With 8 bases removed from V and 6 bases from J, the gap between germline ends came to 14 bases. Here the CDR3 reads CASQGATVNSPLHF. CDR3 sequence (DNA): TGCGCCAGCCAGGGCGCCACTGTTAATTCACCCCTCCACTTT.

This clone has just one count. The sample has other DNA sequences that encode this CDR3 too. J is TRBJ1-5 and V is TRBV2; TRBD1 matches 8 bases. CDR1 and CDR2 from the germline V gene are SNHLY and FYNNEI. With 5 bases clipped from V and 4 bases from J, the junction kept 7 bases outside the gene matches. The length of the CDR3 is 15 residues. In DNA, the CDR3 is TGTGCCAGCAGTTCAGACAGGGGTCGGAATCAGCCCCAGCATTTT. This sequence encodes CASSSDRGRNQPQHF.

The chain recombines TRBV9 with TRBJ1-6; D gene ambiguous. The CDR3 is 12 residues long. Germline CDR1 SGDLS, CDR2 YYNGEE. V was shortened by 0 bases and J by 12 bases, with 7 bases between the two germline ends. CDR3 sequence (DNA): TGTGCCAGCAGCGTAGAGGAGGGACCCCTCCACTTT. Its protein product is CASSVEEGPLHF. The complete variable domain, with remaining parts taken from reference TRBV9 and TRBJ1-6, reads DSGVTQTPKHLITATGQRVTLRCSPRSGDLSVYWYQQSLDQGLQFLIQYYNGEERAKGNILERFSAQQFPDLHSELNLSSLELGDSALYFCASSVEEGPLHFGNGTRLTVT.

The chain couples TRBV9 to TRBJ1-6; 8 bases agree with TRBD1. Germline CDR1 SGDLS, CDR2 YYNGEE. CDR3 length equals 16 residues. Germline trimming cut 0 bases from V and 6 bases from J; bases unmatched to any gene: 5. For the CDR3, the DNA is TGTGCCAGCAGCGTAGGGTTGACAGGGGTTAATTCACCCCTCCACTTT. Amino acids: CASSVGLTGVNSPLHF.

This sequence joins TRBV12-3 or TRBV12-4 and TRBJ1-1, with a weak D call TRBD1 (5 bases). The CDR3 totals 13 residues. Deletions cut 3 bases from V and 5 bases from J, with 10 bases between. The CDR3 region has the DNA TGTGCCAGCAGTTTGGAGGGACCGACTGAAGCTTTCTTT. This sequence encodes CASSLEGPTEAFF.

A note on this clone: Other nucleotide sequences from this sample produce the same CDR3. The J gene is TRBJ2-1, the V gene TRBV19; the D is unclear. Germline values: CDR1 LNHDA, CDR2 SQIVND (reference sequence). The V end was cut by 3 bases, the J end by 7 bases, with 10 bases between. The CDR3 loop spans 13 amino acids. The CDR3 spells CASSIGRWNEQFF. CDR3 bases: TGTGCCAGTAGTATTGGCCGTTGGAATGAGCAGTTCTTC. The full variable domain, with the rest looked up from reference TRBV19 and TRBJ2-1, is DGGITQSPKYLFRKEGQNVTLSCEQNLNHDAMYWYRQDPGQGLRLIYYSQIVNDFQKGDIAEGYSVSREKKESFPLTVTSAQKNPTAFYLCASSIGRWNEQFFGPGTRLTVL.

V and J are TRBV6-6 and TRBJ2-5, with D uncertain. The germline CDR1 and CDR2 sequences are MNHNY and SVGAGI (reference sequence). V lost 1 base, J lost 7 bases, and 10 bases lay in between. This CDR3 contains 13 residues. The CDR3 coding sequence is TGTGCCAGCAGTTACTTGTCCGGCGGGACCCAGTACTTC. Its translation: CASSYLSGGTQYF.

Points on this clone: Other DNA sequences in the sample encode the same CDR3. The CDR3, as DNA: TGCAGTGCTAGTTCCGGGGTAGGGCAGCCCCAGCATTTT. Protein: CSASSGVGQPQHF. V and J are TRBV20-1 and TRBJ1-5; D ambiguous. This CDR3 region has 13 residues. Germline loops: CDR1 DFQATT, CDR2 SNEGSKA (reference sequence). Between the trimmed V and J ends, which lost 3 bases and 7 bases, there was a span of 13 bases.